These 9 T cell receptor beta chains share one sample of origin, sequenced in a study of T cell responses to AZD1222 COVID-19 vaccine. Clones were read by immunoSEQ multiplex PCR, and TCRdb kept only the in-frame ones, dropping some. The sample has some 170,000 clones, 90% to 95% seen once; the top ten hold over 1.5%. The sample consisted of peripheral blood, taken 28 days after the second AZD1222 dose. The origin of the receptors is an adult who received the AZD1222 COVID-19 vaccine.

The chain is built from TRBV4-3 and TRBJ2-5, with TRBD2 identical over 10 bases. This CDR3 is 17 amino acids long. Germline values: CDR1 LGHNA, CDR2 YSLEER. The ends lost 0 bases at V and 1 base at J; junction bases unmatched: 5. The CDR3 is CASSQDWSSGGQETQYF. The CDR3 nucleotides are TGCGCCAGCAGCCAAGATTGGTCTAGCGGGGGCCAAGAGACCCAGTACTTC.

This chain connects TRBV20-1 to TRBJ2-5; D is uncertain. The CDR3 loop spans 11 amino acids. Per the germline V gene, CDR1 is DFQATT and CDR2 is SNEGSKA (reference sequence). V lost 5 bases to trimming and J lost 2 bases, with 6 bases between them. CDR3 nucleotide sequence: TGCAGTGCTTCTCGACAAGAGACCCAGTACTTC. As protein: CSASRQETQYF.

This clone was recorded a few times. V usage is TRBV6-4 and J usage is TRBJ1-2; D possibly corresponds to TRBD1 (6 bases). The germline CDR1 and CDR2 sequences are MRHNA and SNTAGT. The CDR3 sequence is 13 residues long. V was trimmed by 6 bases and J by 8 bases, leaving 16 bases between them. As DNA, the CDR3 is TGTGCCAGCAGACCTACAGGGAGTGGAGGCTACACCTTC. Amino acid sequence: CASRPTGSGGYTF.

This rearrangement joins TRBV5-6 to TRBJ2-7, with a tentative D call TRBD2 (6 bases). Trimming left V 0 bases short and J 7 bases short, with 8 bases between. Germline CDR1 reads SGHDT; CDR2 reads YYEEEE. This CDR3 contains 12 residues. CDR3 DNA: TGTGCCAGCAGCTTGGCGGCGGGGGAGCAGTACTTC. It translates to CASSLAAGEQYF.

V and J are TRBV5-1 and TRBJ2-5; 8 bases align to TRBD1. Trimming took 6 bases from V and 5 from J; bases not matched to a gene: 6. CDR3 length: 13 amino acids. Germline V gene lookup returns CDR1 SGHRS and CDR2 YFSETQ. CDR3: CASTQQGGETQYF. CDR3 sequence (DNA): TGCGCCAGCACCCAACAGGGGGGCGAGACCCAGTACTTC.

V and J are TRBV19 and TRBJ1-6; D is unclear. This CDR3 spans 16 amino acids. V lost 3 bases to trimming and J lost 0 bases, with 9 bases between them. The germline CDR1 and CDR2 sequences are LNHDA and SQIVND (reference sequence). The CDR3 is CASSILPSSYNSPLHF. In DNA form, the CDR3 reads TGTGCCAGTAGTATTCTCCCAAGCTCCTATAATTCACCCCTCCACTTT.

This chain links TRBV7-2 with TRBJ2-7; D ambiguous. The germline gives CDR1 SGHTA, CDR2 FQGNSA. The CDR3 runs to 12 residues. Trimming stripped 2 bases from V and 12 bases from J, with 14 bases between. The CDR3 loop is CASSLNLNTRYF. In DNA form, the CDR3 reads TGTGCCAGCAGCTTAAACCTTAATACTCGGTACTTC.

DNA of the CDR3: TGTGCCAGCAGTGAATATAGCCCTTCCTGGTTCCGCACAGATACGCAGTATTTT. Translation: CASSEYSPSWFRTDTQYF. V is TRBV25-1 and J is TRBJ2-3; no clear D. Germline loops: CDR1 MGHDK, CDR2 SYGVNS. The V end was cut by 0 bases, the J end by 1 base, with 17 bases between. The length of the CDR3 is 18 residues.

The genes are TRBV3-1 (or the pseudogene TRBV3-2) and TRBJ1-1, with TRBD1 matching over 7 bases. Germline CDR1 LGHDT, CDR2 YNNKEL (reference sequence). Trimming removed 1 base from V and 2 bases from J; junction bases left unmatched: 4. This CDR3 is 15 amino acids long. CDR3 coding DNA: TGTGCCAGCAGCCAAGCCGGACAGGTTAACACTGAAGCTTTCTTT. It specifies CASSQAGQVNTEAFF.